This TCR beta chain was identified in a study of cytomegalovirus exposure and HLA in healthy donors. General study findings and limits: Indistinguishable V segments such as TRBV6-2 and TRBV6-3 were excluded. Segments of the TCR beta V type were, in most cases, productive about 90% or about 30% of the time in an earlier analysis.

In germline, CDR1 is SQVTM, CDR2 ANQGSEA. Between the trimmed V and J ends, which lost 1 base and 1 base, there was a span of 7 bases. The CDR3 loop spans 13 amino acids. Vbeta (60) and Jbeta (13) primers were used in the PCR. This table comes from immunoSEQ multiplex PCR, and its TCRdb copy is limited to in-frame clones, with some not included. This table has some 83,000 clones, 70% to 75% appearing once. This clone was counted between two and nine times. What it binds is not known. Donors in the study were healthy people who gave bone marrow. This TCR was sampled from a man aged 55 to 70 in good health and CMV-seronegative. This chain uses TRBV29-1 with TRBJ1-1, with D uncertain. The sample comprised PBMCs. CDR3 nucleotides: TGCAGCGTTGAAGGGGGAGGGAACACTGAAGCTTTCTTT. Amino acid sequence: CSVEGGGNTEAFF.